This T cell receptor beta chain was sequenced for a study of T cells after posttransplantation cyclophosphamide. The repertoire was sequenced with immunoSEQ multiplex PCR; TCRdb's copy has only in-frame clones and lacks some. The sample lists 1,500 to 2,000 clones, 94% occurring once. The TCR originated in an older woman in good health, CMV-negative, and a related stem cell transplant donor. Source material: naive CD8+ T cells sorted from PBMCs.

CDR3 loop: CASSSSIDNQGWLVGEKLFF. In nucleotides, the CDR3 is TGTGCCAGCAGCTCATCAATCGACAATCAGGGATGGCTAGTCGGAGAAAAACTGTTTTTT. V usage is TRBV7-6 and J usage is TRBJ1-4, with TRBD1 as a possible D gene (5 bases). The CDR3 loop spans 20 amino acids. Germline V lookup: CDR1 SGHVS, CDR2 FNYEAQ. V gave up 4 bases and J gave up 8 bases, with 32 bases separating them.